This is a list of T cell receptor beta chains from one sample in a study of immune evolution from preneoplasia to lung adenocarcinoma. Libraries were prepared by immunoSEQ multiplex PCR; TCRdb keeps only in-frame clonotypes and omits some of them. The sample includes 4,000 to 5,500 clones, around 80% of them seen just once. The source material was FFPE minimally invasive lung adenocarcinoma tissue. These receptors were obtained from a person aged 50-69 years with lung adenocarcinoma. CDR3s include the opening cysteine and the closing phenylalanine or tryptophan. Fields, in order: clone size, V gene, D gene, J gene, CDR3 protein, CDR3 DNA. The D gene is left open where the match is weak. Clone sizes are given selectively: once, few, many, or a class where the clone is expanded.

NA	TRBV25-1	TRBD2	TRBJ2-3	CASRGLAGSDTQYF	TGTGCCAGTCGAGGACTAGCGGGTTCAGATACGCAGTATTTT
NA	TRBV5-1	NA	TRBJ2-5	CASRRTNQETQYF	TGCGCCAGCCGTCGGACAAACCAAGAGACCCAGTACTTC
once	TRBV7-9	NA	TRBJ2-7	CASSTTGDEQYF	TGTGCCAGCAGCACGACTGGGGACGAGCAGTACTTC
once	TRBV7-9	TRBD1	TRBJ1-2	CASSLVGTGDGYTF	TGTGCCAGCAGCTTAGTAGGGACAGGGGATGGCTACACCTTC
NA	TRBV4-2	NA	TRBJ1-4	CASSQAQGTNEKLFF	TGTGCCAGCAGCCAAGCGCAGGGAACTAATGAAAAACTGTTTTTT
NA	TRBV7-2	TRBD2	TRBJ2-7	CASSSGSSGSDEQYF	TGTGCCAGCAGCTCGGGAAGTAGCGGGAGCGACGAGCAGTACTTC
NA	TRBV11-2	TRBD1	TRBJ2-5	CASSLDSQGARWQETQYF	TGTGCCAGCAGCTTAGATTCCCAGGGGGCGAGGTGGCAAGAGACCCAGTACTTC
NA	TRBV19	TRBD1	TRBJ2-7	CASSMRLDRYEQYF	TGTGCCAGTAGTATGCGGCTGGACAGGTACGAGCAGTACTTC
NA	TRBV18	TRBD1	TRBJ1-2	CASSPGDRAQGYTF	TGTGCCAGCTCACCAGGAGACAGGGCCCAGGGCTACACCTTC
few	TRBV14	TRBD2	TRBJ2-2	CASSGRLAGNTGELFF	TGTGCCAGCAGCGGACGACTAGCGGGGAACACCGGGGAGCTGTTTTTT
large	TRBV7-2	TRBD1	TRBJ1-4	CASSGRQGNEKLFF	TGTGCCAGCAGCGGGAGACAGGGTAATGAAAAACTGTTTTTT
NA	TRBV7-9	NA	TRBJ2-5	CASSLDRIQKTQYF	TGTGCCAGCAGCTTAGACAGAATCCAAAAGACCCAGTACTTC
NA	TRBV4-3	NA	TRBJ2-3	CASSQNRDSGTDTQYF	TGCGCCAGCAGCCAGAACCGGGACTCCGGCACAGATACGCAGTATTTT
NA	TRBV28	TRBD1	TRBJ2-7	CASSRDRVFYEQYF	TGTGCCAGCAGCCGGGACAGGGTCTTCTACGAGCAGTACTTC
NA	TRBV5-1	NA	TRBJ1-1	CASSPAGASNTEAFF	TGCGCCAGCAGCCCCGCCGGGGCTTCTAACACTGAAGCTTTCTTT
NA	TRBV18	NA	TRBJ2-2	CASSPPGLAKTGELFF	TGTGCCAGCTCACCACCGGGGCTAGCGAAGACCGGGGAGCTGTTTTTT
NA	TRBV27	TRBD1	TRBJ2-7	CASSLSWTGDFVQYF	TGTGCCAGCAGTTTATCTTGGACAGGGGATTTTGTGCAGTACTTC
NA	TRBV14	TRBD1	TRBJ1-3	CASSPYGQGSGNTIYF	TGTGCCAGCAGCCCTTACGGACAGGGATCCGGAAACACCATATATTTT
NA	TRBV5-5	NA	TRBJ1-3	CASSLVGAGNTIYF	TGTGCCAGCAGCTTGGTAGGGGCTGGAAACACCATATATTTT
NA	TRBV19	NA	TRBJ2-1	CASGYNEQFF	TGTGCCAGTGGGTACAATGAGCAGTTCTTC
NA	TRBV28	TRBD2	TRBJ2-5	CASSLSRLAGGQETQYF	TGTGCCAGCAGTTTATCCCGACTAGCGGGAGGGCAGGAGACCCAGTACTTC
NA	TRBV7-9	NA	TRBJ1-5	CASSLHSLGDNQPQHF	TGTGCCAGCAGCTTACACTCCCTCGGGGACAATCAGCCCCAGCATTTT
NA	TRBV29-1	TRBD2	TRBJ2-1	CSVQLAGGPYEQFF	TGCAGCGTCCAACTAGCGGGAGGGCCTTATGAGCAGTTCTTC
NA	TRBV5-1	TRBD1	TRBJ1-6	CASSLVGTGESPLHF	TGCGCCAGCAGCTTGGTTGGGACAGGGGAATCACCCCTCCACTTT
NA	TRBV30	NA	TRBJ2-7	CAWSQTSDEQYF	TGTGCCTGGAGCCAAACGTCCGACGAGCAGTACTTC
NA	TRBV29-1	NA	TRBJ2-7	CSVLGNYEQYF	TGCAGCGTTCTGGGCAACTACGAGCAGTACTTC
few	TRBV29-1	NA	TRBJ1-5	CSVQQGYGNQPQHF	TGCAGCGTGCAACAGGGATACGGCAATCAGCCCCAGCATTTT
NA	TRBV9	TRBD2	TRBJ2-5	CASSVTSGRFQETQYF	TGTGCCAGCAGCGTAACCAGCGGGAGGTTCCAAGAGACCCAGTACTTC
NA	TRBV19	NA	TRBJ1-1	CASVRGGYMNTEAFF	TGTGCCAGTGTACGGGGGGGGTATATGAACACTGAAGCTTTCTTT
few	TRBV5-1	NA	TRBJ1-1	CASKEGSEAFF	TGCGCCAGCAAAGAAGGGTCTGAAGCTTTCTTT
NA	TRBV4-2	NA	TRBJ1-2	CASSQDNLRGNGYTF	TGTGCCAGCAGCCAAGATAATTTGAGGGGCAATGGCTACACCTTC
few	TRBV4-1	NA	TRBJ2-4	CASSQVRPGKNIQYF	TGCGCCAGCAGCCAAGTAAGGCCAGGCAAAAACATTCAGTACTTC
NA	TRBV28	NA	TRBJ2-2	CASRDAGDGELFF	TGTGCCAGCAGGGACGCAGGGGATGGGGAGCTGTTTTTT
once	TRBV7-2	NA	TRBJ2-1	CASSKDASYNEQFF	TGTGCCAGCAGCAAGGACGCCTCCTACAATGAGCAGTTCTTC
NA	TRBV7-2	TRBD2	TRBJ2-7	CASSPSIAGGTYEQYF	TGTGCCAGCAGCCCCTCGATAGCGGGGGGGACCTACGAGCAGTACTTC
once	TRBV7-6	TRBD1	TRBJ1-6	CASSLGETGGSYNSPLHF	TGTGCCAGCAGCTTAGGGGAGACAGGGGGCTCCTATAATTCACCCCTCCACTTT
NA	TRBV7-2	NA	TRBJ1-1	CASSRTSMNTEAFF	TGTGCCAGCAGTCGGACGTCTATGAACACTGAAGCTTTCTTT
NA	TRBV15	NA	TRBJ2-5	CATSRDVGVETQYF	TGTGCCACCAGCAGAGATGTGGGAGTTGAGACCCAGTACTTC
NA	TRBV5-1	NA	TRBJ2-7	CASSLKAGTYEQYF	TGCGCCAGCAGCTTGAAGGCAGGGACCTACGAGCAGTACTTC
NA	TRBV7-9	NA	TRBJ1-1	CASSLAVEGPEAFF	TGTGCCAGCAGCTTAGCTGTGGAAGGCCCTGAAGCTTTCTTT